This TCR beta chain was obtained from a study of T cell repertoires in cytomegalovirus infection. This clonotype has just a few counts. Its antigen is not identified. Each CDR3 protein is one row after TCRdb ran MiXCR on the reads. The profile shows 740,000 or so distinct CDR3 sequences, under 40% of them singletons. Findings and limits, study-wide: Carriers of CMV plus the relevant HLA were identified by cumulative public TCR beta family frequency.

This CDR3 has 15 residues. Per germline, CDR1 SGHTA and CDR2 FQGNSA. V dropped 5 bases and J dropped 4; count of bases not matched to a gene: 4. Sequences were obtained from PBMCs. The chain joins TRBV7-2 to TRBJ2-1, with 11 bases lining up with TRBD2. The receptor's source is a human donor in good health (CMV status not recorded). Some clones in this sample may be carry-over from other donors' samples. The CDR3 DNA follows: TGTGCCAGCAGCGTGACTAGCGGGAAGTACAATGAGCAGTTCTTC. The encoded protein is CASSVTSGKYNEQFF.